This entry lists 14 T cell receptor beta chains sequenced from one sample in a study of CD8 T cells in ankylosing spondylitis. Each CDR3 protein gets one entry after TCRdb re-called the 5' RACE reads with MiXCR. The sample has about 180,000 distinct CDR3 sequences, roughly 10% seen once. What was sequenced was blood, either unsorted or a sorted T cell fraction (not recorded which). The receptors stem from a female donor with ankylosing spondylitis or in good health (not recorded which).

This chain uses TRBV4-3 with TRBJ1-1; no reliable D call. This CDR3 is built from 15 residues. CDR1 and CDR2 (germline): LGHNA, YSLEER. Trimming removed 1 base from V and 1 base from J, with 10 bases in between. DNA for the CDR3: TGCGCCAGCAGCCAAGCAGTGCCCGCGAACACTGAAGCTTTCTTT. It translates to CASSQAVPANTEAFF.

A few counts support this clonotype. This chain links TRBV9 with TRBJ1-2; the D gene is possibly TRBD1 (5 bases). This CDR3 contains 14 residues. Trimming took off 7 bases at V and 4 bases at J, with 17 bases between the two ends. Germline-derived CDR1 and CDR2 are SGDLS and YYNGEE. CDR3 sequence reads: CASLGGGRGYGYTF. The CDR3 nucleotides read TGTGCCAGCCTTGGGGGAGGCAGAGGCTATGGCTACACCTTC.

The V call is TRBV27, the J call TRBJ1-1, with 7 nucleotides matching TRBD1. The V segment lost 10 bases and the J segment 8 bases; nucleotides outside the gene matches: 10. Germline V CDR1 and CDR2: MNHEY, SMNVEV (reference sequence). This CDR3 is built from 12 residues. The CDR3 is CATHQIRGEAFF. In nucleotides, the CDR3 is TGTGCCACACACCAGATCAGGGGGGAAGCTTTCTTT.

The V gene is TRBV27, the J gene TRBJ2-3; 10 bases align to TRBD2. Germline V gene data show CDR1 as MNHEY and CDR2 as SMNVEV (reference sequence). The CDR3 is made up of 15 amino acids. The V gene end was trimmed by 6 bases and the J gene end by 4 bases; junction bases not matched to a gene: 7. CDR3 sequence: CASSTGTSEADTQYF. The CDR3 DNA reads TGTGCCAGCAGCACTGGGACTAGCGAAGCAGATACGCAGTATTTT.

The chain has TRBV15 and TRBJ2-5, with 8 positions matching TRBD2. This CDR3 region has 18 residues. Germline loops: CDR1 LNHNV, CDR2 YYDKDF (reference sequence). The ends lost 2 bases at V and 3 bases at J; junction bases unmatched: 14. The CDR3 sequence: CATSRNQIQAGEKETQYF. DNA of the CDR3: TGTGCCACCAGCAGAAACCAAATCCAAGCGGGGGAGAAAGAGACCCAGTACTTC. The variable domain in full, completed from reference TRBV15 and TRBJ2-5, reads DAMVIQNPRYQVTQFGKPVTLSCSQTLNHNVMYWYQQKSSQAPKLLFHYYDKDFNNEADTPDNFQSRRPNTSFCFLDIRSPGLGDTAMYLCATSRNQIQAGEKETQYFGPGTRLLVL.

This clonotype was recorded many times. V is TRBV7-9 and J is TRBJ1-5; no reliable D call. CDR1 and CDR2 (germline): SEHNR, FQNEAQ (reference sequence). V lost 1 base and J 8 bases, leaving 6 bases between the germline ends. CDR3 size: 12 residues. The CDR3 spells CASSLDHKPQHF. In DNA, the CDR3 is TGTGCCAGCAGCTTAGATCACAAGCCCCAGCATTTT.

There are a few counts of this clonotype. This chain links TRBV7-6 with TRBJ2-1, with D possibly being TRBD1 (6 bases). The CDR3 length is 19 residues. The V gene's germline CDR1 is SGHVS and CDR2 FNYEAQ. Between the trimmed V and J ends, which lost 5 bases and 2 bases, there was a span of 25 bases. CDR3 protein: CASSRSQSRDTKPYNEQFF. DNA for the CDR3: TGTGCCAGCAGCCGATCCCAAAGCCGGGACACCAAACCCTACAATGAGCAGTTCTTC.

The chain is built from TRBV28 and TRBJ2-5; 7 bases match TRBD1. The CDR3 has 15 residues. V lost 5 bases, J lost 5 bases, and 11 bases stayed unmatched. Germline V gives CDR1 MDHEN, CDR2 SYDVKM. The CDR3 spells CASSTPTGFDETQYF. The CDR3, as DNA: TGTGCCAGCAGTACCCCGACAGGGTTCGACGAGACCCAGTACTTC.

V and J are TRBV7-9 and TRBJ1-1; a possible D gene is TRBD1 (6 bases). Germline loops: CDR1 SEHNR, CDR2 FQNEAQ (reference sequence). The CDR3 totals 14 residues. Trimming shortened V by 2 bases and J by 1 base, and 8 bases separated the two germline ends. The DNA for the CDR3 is TGTGCCAGCAGCTTACCAGGGGAGAACACTGAAGCTTTCTTT. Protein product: CASSLPGENTEAFF.

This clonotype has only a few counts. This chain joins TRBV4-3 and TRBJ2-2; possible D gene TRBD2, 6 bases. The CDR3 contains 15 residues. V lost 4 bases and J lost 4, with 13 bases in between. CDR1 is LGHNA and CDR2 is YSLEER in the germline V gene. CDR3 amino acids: CASSLRLEGTGELFF. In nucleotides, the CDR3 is TGCGCCAGCAGCCTCAGACTAGAGGGCACCGGGGAGCTGTTTTTT.

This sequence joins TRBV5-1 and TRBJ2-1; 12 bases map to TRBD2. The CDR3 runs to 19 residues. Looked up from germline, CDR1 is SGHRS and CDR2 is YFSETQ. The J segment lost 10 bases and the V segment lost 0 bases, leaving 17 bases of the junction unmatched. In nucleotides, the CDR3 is TGCGCCAGCAGCTTGGCAGGAACTAGCGGGAGGAGACCCAATGCAGAGCAGTTCTTC. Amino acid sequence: CASSLAGTSGRRPNAEQFF.

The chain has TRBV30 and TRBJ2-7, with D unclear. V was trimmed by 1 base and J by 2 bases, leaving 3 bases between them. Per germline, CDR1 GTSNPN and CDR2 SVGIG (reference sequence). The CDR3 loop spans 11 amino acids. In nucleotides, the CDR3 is TGTGCCTGGAGTGCCACCTACGAGCAGTACTTC. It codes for CAWSATYEQYF. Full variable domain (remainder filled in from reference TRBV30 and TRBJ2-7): SQTIHQWPATLVQPVGSPLSLECTVEGTSNPNLYWYRQAAGRGLQLLFYSVGIGQISSEVPQNLSASRPQDRQFILSSKKLLLSDSGFYLCAWSATYEQYFGPGTRLTVT.

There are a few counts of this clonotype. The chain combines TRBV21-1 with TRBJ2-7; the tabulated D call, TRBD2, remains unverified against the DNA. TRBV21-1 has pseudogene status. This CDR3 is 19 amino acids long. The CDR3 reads CASSFPGCPRLAGASEQYF. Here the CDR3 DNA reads TGTGCCAGCAGCTTCCCCGGTTGCCCACGACTAGCGGGAGCCTCTGAGCAGTACTTC.

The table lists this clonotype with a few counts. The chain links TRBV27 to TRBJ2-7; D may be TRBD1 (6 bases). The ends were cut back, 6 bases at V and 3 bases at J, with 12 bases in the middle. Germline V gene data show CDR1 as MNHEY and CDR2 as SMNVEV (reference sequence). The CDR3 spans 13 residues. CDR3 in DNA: TGTGCCAGCAGCCAGGGGCGAAACTACGAGCAGTACTTC. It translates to CASSQGRNYEQYF.